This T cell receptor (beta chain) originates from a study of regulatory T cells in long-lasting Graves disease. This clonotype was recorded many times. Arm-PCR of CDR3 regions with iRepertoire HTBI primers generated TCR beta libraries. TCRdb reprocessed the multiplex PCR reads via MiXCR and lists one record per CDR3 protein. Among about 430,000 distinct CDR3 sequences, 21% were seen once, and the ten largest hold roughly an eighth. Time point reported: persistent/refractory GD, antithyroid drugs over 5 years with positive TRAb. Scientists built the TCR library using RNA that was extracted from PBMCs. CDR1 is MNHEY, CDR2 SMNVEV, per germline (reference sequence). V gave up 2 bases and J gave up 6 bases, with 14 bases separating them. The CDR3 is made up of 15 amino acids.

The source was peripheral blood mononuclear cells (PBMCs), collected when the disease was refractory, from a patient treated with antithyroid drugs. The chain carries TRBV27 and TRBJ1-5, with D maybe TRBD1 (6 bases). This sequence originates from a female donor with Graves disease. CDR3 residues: CASSLEGRGLQPQHF. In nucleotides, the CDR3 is TGTGCCAGCAGTTTAGAGGGCAGGGGTCTTCAGCCCCAGCATTTT.